The 24 T cell receptor beta chains below all came from one sample that was sequenced in a study of PD-1 blockade in classical Hodgkin lymphoma. The sample's time point: cycle 4 day 1 (C4D1), after 6 weeks of nivolumab. In every patient, relapse followed autologous stem cell transplantation, while exposure to brentuximab vedotin differed. This table comes from immunoSEQ multiplex PCR, and its TCRdb copy is limited to in-frame clones, with some not included. The sample shows some 10,000 clones, about 84% of them seen only once. The material sequenced was peripheral blood mononuclear cells (PBMCs), taken before the fourth cycle of nivolumab. These receptor sequences come from a human donor with classical Hodgkin lymphoma.

This chain uses TRBV28 with TRBJ2-2; D is ambiguous. Germline values: CDR1 MDHEN, CDR2 SYDVKM. V was clipped by 3 bases and J by 4 bases, with 12 bases between them. CDR3 size: 15 residues. The CDR3 DNA sequence: TGTGCCAGCAGTTTCCCCCTCTACGGCACCGGGGAGCTGTTTTTT. Translating it yields CASSFPLYGTGELFF. The whole variable domain, filled in from reference TRBV28 and TRBJ2-2, reads DVKVTQSSRYLVKRTGEKVFLECVQDMDHENMFWYRQDPGLGLRLIYFSYDVKMKEKGDIPEGYSVSREKKERFSLILESASTNQTSMYLCASSFPLYGTGELFFGEGSRLTVL.

The V and J genes are TRBV14 and TRBJ2-7; possibly TRBD1 for D (5 bases). V lost 1 base to trimming and J lost 0 bases, with 10 bases between them. The CDR3 is 15 residues long. In germline, CDR1 is SGHDN, CDR2 FVKESK. CDR3 DNA sequence: TGTGCCAGCAGCCAAGGGGCTAGGGGCTCCTACGAGCAGTACTTC. It translates to CASSQGARGSYEQYF.

The chain employs TRBV30 and TRBJ1-6; maybe TRBD1 (5 bases). V lost 3 bases, J lost 4 bases, and 16 bases lay in between. CDR1 is GTSNPN and CDR2 is SVGIG in the germline V gene (reference sequence). The CDR3 extends over 16 amino acids. The CDR3 reads CAWSGGTLTYNSPLHF. CDR3 DNA: TGTGCCTGGAGCGGGGGTACTCTTACATATAATTCACCCCTCCACTTT. The full variable domain, in which reference TRBV30 and TRBJ1-6 provide the parts outside the CDR3, is SQTIHQWPATLVQPVGSPLSLECTVEGTSNPNLYWYRQAAGRGLQLLFYSVGIGQISSEVPQNLSASRPQDRQFILSSKKLLLSDSGFYLCAWSGGTLTYNSPLHFGNGTRLTVT.

V usage is TRBV27 and J usage is TRBJ2-1, with TRBD1 matching over 7 bases. V shed 6 bases, J shed 0 bases, and the junction held 8 bases outside the gene matches. This CDR3 has 16 amino acids. CDR1 MNHEY and CDR2 SMNVEV come from the germline V gene (reference sequence). The CDR3 DNA is TGTGCCAGCAGCCAGAGGACAGGAAGCTCCTACAATGAGCAGTTCTTC. As protein: CASSQRTGSSYNEQFF.

The chain is built from TRBV5-5 and TRBJ1-1; a weak D match, TRBD1 (5 bases). The germline V and J ends were trimmed by 1 base and 6 bases, with 19 bases remaining between them. The CDR3 spans 16 residues. The germline gives CDR1 SGHKS, CDR2 YYEKEE (reference sequence). CDR3 protein: CASSLTPAGGGAEAFF. CDR3 in DNA: TGTGCCAGCAGCTTGACCCCGGCGGGCGGGGGGGCTGAAGCTTTCTTT.

The chain employs TRBV18 and TRBJ1-3; 9 bases match TRBD1. Trimming took 3 bases from V and 0 from J; bases not matched to a gene: 3. The CDR3 is 16 residues long. The V gene's germline CDR1 is KGHSH and CDR2 LQKENI. The CDR3 protein is CASSPGTGSSGNTIYF. The CDR3 bases are TGTGCCAGCTCACCCGGGACAGGGAGCTCTGGAAACACCATATATTTT.

The gene calls are TRBV6-5 and TRBJ1-6; D gene uncertain. This CDR3 contains 16 residues. V lost 0 bases and J 8 bases, leaving 14 bases between the germline ends. Germline CDR1 is MNHEY and CDR2 is SVGAGI. CDR3 sequence (DNA): TGTGCCAGCAGTTACTCCCCTTGGCAATGGGATTCACCCCTCCACTTT. Translating gives CASSYSPWQWDSPLHF.

The gene calls are TRBV11-3 and TRBJ2-5; 8 bases are a match to TRBD2. The junction had 11 bases not matched to a gene; V was cut back by 6 bases and J by 5 bases. The CDR3 consists of 15 residues. Germline V gene data show CDR1 as SGHNT and CDR2 as YENEEA. The CDR3 DNA is TGTGCCAGCAGTCGCGCGGGAGGACCAACCGAGACCCAGTACTTC. It yields the protein CASSRAGGPTETQYF.

The rearrangement links TRBV28 to TRBJ2-7, with 8 bases matching TRBD1. Germline V lookup: CDR1 MDHEN, CDR2 SYDVKM. This CDR3 has 14 residues. V gave up 3 bases and J gave up 4 bases; unmatched junction bases: 5. This CDR3 reads CASSFPGGSYEQYF. The CDR3 nucleotides read TGTGCCAGCAGTTTCCCAGGGGGCTCTTACGAGCAGTACTTC.

The chain couples TRBV7-3 to TRBJ2-2; D ambiguous. Trimming shortened V by 4 bases and J by 6 bases, and 9 bases separated the two germline ends. The length of the CDR3 is 13 residues. Germline V gene lookup returns CDR1 SGHTA and CDR2 FQGTGA. CDR3 coding DNA: TGTGCCAGCAGCTCCACAAGTGCCGGGGAGCTGTTTTTT. Translated: CASSSTSAGELFF. The full variable domain, completed using reference TRBV7-3 and TRBJ2-2, is GAGVSQTPSNKVTEKGKYVELRCDPISGHTALYWYRQSLGQGPEFLIYFQGTGAADDSGLPNDRFFAVRPEGSVSTLKIQRTERGDSAVYLCASSSTSAGELFFGEGSRLTVL.

The V gene is TRBV2, the J gene TRBJ2-1; 12 positions agree with TRBD2. This CDR3 spans 18 amino acids. The ends lost 3 bases at V and 4 bases at J; junction bases unmatched: 10. Germline CDR1 and CDR2: SNHLY and FYNNEI. In DNA, the CDR3 is TGTGCCAGCAGTGACCGTCGACTAGCGGGGGCCCAATACAATGAGCAGTTCTTC. Protein sequence: CASSDRRLAGAQYNEQFF.

This chain joins TRBV7-7 and TRBJ2-1; TRBD2 agrees at 9 bases. Germline V gives CDR1 SSHAT, CDR2 FNYEAQ (reference sequence). The CDR3 has 14 residues. The ends lost 5 bases at V and 2 bases at J; junction bases unmatched: 1. The CDR3 DNA sequence: TGTGCCAGCAGCCCTAGCGGGACCTACAATGAGCAGTTCTTC. This sequence encodes CASSPSGTYNEQFF.

This clone qualifies as medium-sized. The chain couples TRBV7-9 to TRBJ1-1; the D gene is possibly TRBD1 (5 bases). The V end lost 5 bases, the J end lost 1 base, and 14 bases lay between the germline ends. The CDR3 is 15 residues long. The germline V gene encodes CDR1 SEHNR and CDR2 FQNEAQ (reference sequence). The CDR3 nucleotides are TGTGCCAGCAGCCTCAATTCGAGGGGGAACACTGAAGCTTTCTTT. Protein: CASSLNSRGNTEAFF.

The chain employs TRBV5-1 and TRBJ2-1, with D possibly being TRBD1 or TRBD2 (5 bases each). The ends were cut back, 2 bases at V and 2 bases at J, with 8 bases in the middle. Germline CDR1 is SGHRS and CDR2 is YFSETQ. This CDR3 has 14 amino acids. The CDR3 nucleotides are TGCGCCAGCAGCTTAGGGGACGCCTACAATGAGCAGTTCTTC. Translation gives CASSLGDAYNEQFF.

The chain links TRBV5-4 to TRBJ2-7; 14 positions agree with TRBD2. The V gene's germline CDR1 is SGHNT and CDR2 YYREEE (reference sequence). The CDR3 runs to 18 residues. The junction had 16 bases not matched to a gene; V was cut back by 4 bases and J by 7 bases. CDR3 nucleotide sequence: TGTGCCAGCAGCCCGGGGGGACTAGCGGGGGCCCACCCTAGTGAGCAGTACTTC. Its protein is CASSPGGLAGAHPSEQYF.

CDR3 region: CATSRDRERPTQYF. The CDR3 coding sequence is TGTGCCACCAGCAGAGATCGAGAGAGACCGACCCAGTACTTC. V and J are TRBV15 and TRBJ2-5; D unresolved. Trimming removed 0 bases at V and 7 bases at J, with 12 bases between. The CDR3 spans 14 residues. Germline values: CDR1 LNHNV, CDR2 YYDKDF (reference sequence).

This sequence joins TRBV30 and TRBJ2-1, with 7 bases that match TRBD2. The junction had 13 bases not matched to a gene; V was cut back by 3 bases and J by 8 bases. Germline lookup yields CDR1 GTSNPN and CDR2 SVGIG (reference sequence). This CDR3 contains 15 residues. CDR3 sequence (DNA): TGTGCCTGGAGAGCGGGGCTTTCCCCCCTCGATGAGCAGTTCTTC. The encoded protein is CAWRAGLSPLDEQFF.

The chain carries TRBV5-1 and TRBJ1-2; D is possibly TRBD1 (6 bases). This CDR3 contains 15 residues. Germline V gene lookup returns CDR1 SGHRS and CDR2 YFSETQ. Between the trimmed V and J ends, which lost 3 bases and 2 bases, there was a span of 14 bases. The CDR3 sequence: CASSSETDRNYGYTF. The CDR3 DNA reads as TGCGCCAGCAGCTCGGAGACAGACAGGAACTATGGCTACACCTTC.

The gene calls are TRBV19 and TRBJ2-6; D is unresolved. The ends were cut back, 6 bases at V and 0 bases at J, with 12 bases in the middle. The CDR3 length is 16 residues. Looked up from germline, CDR1 is LNHDA and CDR2 is SQIVND (reference sequence). The CDR3: CASSPPGRSGANVLTF. DNA for the CDR3: TGTGCCAGTAGCCCCCCCGGTCGCTCTGGGGCCAACGTCCTGACTTTC.

The chain uses TRBV6-6 and TRBJ1-2; the D gene is possibly TRBD1 (6 bases). The germline CDR1 and CDR2 sequences are MNHNY and SVGAGI (reference sequence). The CDR3 extends over 13 amino acids. Trimming removed 7 bases from V and 5 bases from J, with 14 bases in between. The CDR3, as DNA: TGTGCCAGCACTGGACAGTCCGCATATGGCTACACCTTC. This encodes CASTGQSAYGYTF.

This clone was counted only a few times. This chain uses TRBV10-3 with TRBJ1-2; D possibly corresponds to TRBD1 (6 bases). This CDR3 is built from 15 residues. The V gene's germline CDR1 is ENHRY and CDR2 SYGVKD. The V gene lost 2 bases and the J gene lost 2 bases, with 12 bases spanning the gap. CDR3 sequence: CAISERGAWNYGYTF. The CDR3 DNA reads TGTGCCATCAGTGAGAGGGGGGCCTGGAACTATGGCTACACCTTC.

V usage is TRBV7-3 and J usage is TRBJ2-3; 12 bases agree with TRBD2. The CDR3 totals 19 residues. Looked up from germline, CDR1 is SGHTA and CDR2 is FQGTGA. Trimming cost V 5 bases and J 0 bases; bases outside gene matches: 12. The CDR3 reads CASSPIRRTSGASTDTQYF. CDR3 bases: TGTGCCAGCAGCCCAATACGACGGACTAGCGGGGCTAGCACAGATACGCAGTATTTT.

This clone has only a few counts. This chain joins TRBV19 and TRBJ2-5, with D perhaps TRBD2 (5 bases). V lost 2 bases and J 5 bases, leaving 15 bases between the germline ends. The germline V gene has CDR1 LNHDA and CDR2 SQIVND (reference sequence). This CDR3 is 15 amino acids long. CDR3: CASSIISNRGETQYF. CDR3 nucleotide sequence: TGTGCCAGTAGTATAATTAGTAACCGCGGGGAGACCCAGTACTTC.

This clone was found a few times. The chain uses TRBV27 and TRBJ2-3, with TRBD2 matching over 8 bases. The CDR3 runs to 16 residues. Germline loops: CDR1 MNHEY, CDR2 SMNVEV (reference sequence). J lost 0 bases, V lost 5 bases, and 7 bases had no gene match. The CDR3 is CASSESGRRSTDTQYF. DNA for the CDR3: TGTGCCAGCAGTGAGAGCGGGAGACGGAGCACAGATACGCAGTATTTT.